What follows is one TCR beta chain and its context. No antigen is known for it. The PCR employed 60 Vbeta primers together with 13 Jbeta primers. The table came from immunoSEQ multiplex PCR; TCRdb's copy has only in-frame clones and leaves some out. The table lists around 20,000 clones, approximately 80% of them singletons. V dropped 1 base and J dropped 10; count of bases not matched to a gene: 2. Germline values: CDR1 SGHRS, CDR2 YFSETQ. The CDR3 runs 12 residues. This sample stems from a study of cytomegalovirus exposure and HLA in healthy donors. Study context: For the approximately 400 genotyped donors, approximately 82% fell within the Caucasian-associated ancestry cluster.

Study-level points and caveats: Common viral pathogens seemed, in a later analysis, to connect with several of the most significant clusters. A later analysis, which compared TCR beta chains of equal frequency, found the HLA-associated ones more clonally expanded. The majority of CMV-associated TCR beta chains were reported as apparently HLA-restricted in a later analysis.

The source is a human donor in good health. The material sequenced was PBMCs. This sequence joins TRBV5-1 and TRBJ2-1; 7 bases line up with TRBD1. Written as DNA, the CDR3 is TGCGCCAGCAGCTTGACAGGGGACGAGCAGTTCTTC. Its translation: CASSLTGDEQFF.